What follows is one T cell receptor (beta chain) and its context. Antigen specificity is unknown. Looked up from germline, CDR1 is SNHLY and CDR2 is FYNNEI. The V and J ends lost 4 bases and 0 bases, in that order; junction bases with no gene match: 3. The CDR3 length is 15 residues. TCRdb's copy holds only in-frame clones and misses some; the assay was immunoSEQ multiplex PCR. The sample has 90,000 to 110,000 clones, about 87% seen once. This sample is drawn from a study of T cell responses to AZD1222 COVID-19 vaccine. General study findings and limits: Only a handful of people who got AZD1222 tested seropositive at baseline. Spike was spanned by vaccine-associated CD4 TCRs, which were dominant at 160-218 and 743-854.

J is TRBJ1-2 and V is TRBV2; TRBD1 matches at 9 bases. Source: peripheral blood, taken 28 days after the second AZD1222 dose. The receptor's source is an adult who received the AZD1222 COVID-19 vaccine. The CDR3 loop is CASSGGQGPNYGYTF. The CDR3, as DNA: TGTGCCAGCAGTGGAGGACAGGGGCCTAACTATGGCTACACCTTC. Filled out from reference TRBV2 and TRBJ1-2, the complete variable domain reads EPEVTQTPSHQVTQMGQEVILRCVPISNHLYFYWYRQILGQKVEFLVSFYNNEISEKSEIFDDQFSVERPDGSNFTLKIRSTKLEDSAMYFCASSGGQGPNYGYTFGSGTRLTVV.